The clone carrying this TCR beta chain was detected many times. The antigen is undetermined. The record originates from a study of identical twins. Study outcomes and limitations: The conclusions drew on cross-sectional statistical analysis instead of tracking the same donors. Models predicted too little out-of-frame TCR alpha sharing in monozygotic twins. Beta clonotypes that were abundant in cord blood contained fewer insertions, a pattern absent from memory repertoires.

V was shortened by 4 bases and J by 4 bases, with 13 bases between the two germline ends. Germline lookup yields CDR1 MNHEY and CDR2 SVGAGI. The CDR3 extends over 14 amino acids. TCRdb reanalysed the 5' RACE reads using MiXCR and keeps one entry per CDR3 protein. The data contain 690,000 or so distinct CDR3 sequences, roughly 6% of them singletons. V is TRBV6-5 and J is TRBJ1-2; no definite D call. Sequenced sample: naive T cells sorted from blood. This clonotype originated in a man in his late teens or twenties in good health. The CDR3 spells CASSSLVQPYGYTF. The CDR3 DNA reads TGTGCCAGCAGTTCACTTGTCCAGCCCTATGGCTACACCTTC.